The clone carrying this T cell receptor beta chain was seen only once. The sample is drawn from a study of PD-L1 blockade in urothelial cancer. Patients' urothelial carcinoma was locally advanced or metastatic. A total of 1 to 8 samples per patient were collected pretreatment and on-treatment. Produced via immunoSEQ multiplex PCR; TCRdb's table is partial and in-frame only. Here the sample spans tens of thousands of clones, over 75% being singletons. Germline loops: CDR1 LNHDA, CDR2 SQIVND (reference sequence). The CDR3 is made up of 13 amino acids. V was pared by 6 bases and J by 6 bases, with 12 bases between.

Sequencing was performed on PBMCs, taken around atezolizumab (anti-PD-L1) treatment. The chain recombines TRBV19 with TRBJ2-1; no reliable D call. This receptor was obtained from a man aged 65 to 85 with urothelial cancer. The CDR3 reads CASRPSLPNEQFF. In DNA, the CDR3 is TGTGCCAGTAGGCCTTCCCTACCCAATGAGCAGTTCTTC.